One sample yielded the 3 T cell receptor beta chains listed below, sequenced in a study of blood T cell repertoires in COVID-19. This table comes from immunoSEQ multiplex PCR, and its TCRdb copy is limited to in-frame clones, with some not included. The sample shows 250,000 or so clones, over 75% of them seen only once. The sequenced material came from PBMCs or T cells enriched from blood (not recorded which). These TCRs come from a woman aged 25 to 39 who had been exposed to COVID-19.

V usage is TRBV7-2 and J usage is TRBJ2-1; 7 bases agree with TRBD2. Germline CDR1 and CDR2: SGHTA and FQGNSA. The length of the CDR3 is 14 residues. V dropped 0 bases and J dropped 5; count of bases not matched to a gene: 1. The DNA for the CDR3 is TGTGCCAGCAGCTTAGCCGGACTAGACAATGAGCAGTTCTTC. This sequence encodes CASSLAGLDNEQFF.

In nucleotides, the CDR3 is TGTGCCAGTAGTAGTCGGACTAGCGGGGCTACGGAGCAGTACTTC. Amino acid sequence: CASSSRTSGATEQYF. The chain combines TRBV19 with TRBJ2-7; 12 positions match TRBD2. The V gene end was trimmed by 4 bases and the J gene end by 7 bases; junction bases not matched to a gene: 8. CDR3 length: 15 amino acids. Germline V gene lookup returns CDR1 LNHDA and CDR2 SQIVND (reference sequence).

V is TRBV21-1 and J is TRBJ1-2; the D segment call TRBD1 is taken from the table without a DNA check. TRBV21-1 corresponds to a pseudogene. CDR3 length equals 18 residues. CDR3 DNA: TGTGCCAGCAGCAAAGAATCGTTGAACTCAGGGGGCTGCTATGGCTACACCTTC. It specifies CASSKESLNSGGCYGYTF.